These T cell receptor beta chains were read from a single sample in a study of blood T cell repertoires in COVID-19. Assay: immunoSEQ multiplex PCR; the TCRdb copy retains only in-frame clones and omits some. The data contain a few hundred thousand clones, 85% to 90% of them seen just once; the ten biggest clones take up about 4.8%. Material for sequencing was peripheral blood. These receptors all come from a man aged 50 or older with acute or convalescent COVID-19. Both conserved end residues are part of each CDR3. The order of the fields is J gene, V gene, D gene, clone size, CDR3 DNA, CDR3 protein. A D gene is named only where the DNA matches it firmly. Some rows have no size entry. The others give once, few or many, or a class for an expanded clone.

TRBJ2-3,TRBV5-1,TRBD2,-,TGCGCCAGCAGTCACGGGGCGGGGGGGCCCGAAGATACGCAGTATTTT,CASSHGAGGPEDTQYF
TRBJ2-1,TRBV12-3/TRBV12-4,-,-,TGTGCCAGCAGTTCAGACAGGAACAATGAGCAGTTCTTC,CASSSDRNNEQFF
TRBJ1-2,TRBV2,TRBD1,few,TGTGCCAGCAGTCTCGGACAGGGGAACTATGGCTACACCTTC,CASSLGQGNYGYTF
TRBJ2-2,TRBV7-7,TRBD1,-,TGTGCCAGCAGCCCACAGGGGGGCACCGGGGAGCTGTTTTTT,CASSPQGGTGELFF
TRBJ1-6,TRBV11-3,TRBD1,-,TGTGCCAGCAGCTTGACAGGGTCTAATTCACCCCTCCACTTT,CASSLTGSNSPLHF
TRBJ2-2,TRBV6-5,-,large,TGTGCCAGCAGTTACTCGCGAGGTGGGGGGGAGCTGTTTTTT,CASSYSRGGGELFF
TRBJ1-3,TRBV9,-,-,TGTGCCAGCAGCGTAGCGGGATCTGGAAACACCATATATTTT,CASSVAGSGNTIYF
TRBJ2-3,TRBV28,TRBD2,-,TGTGCCAGCAGTTCCAGCGGGACCGCCGGTACGCAGTATTTT,CASSSSGTAGTQYF
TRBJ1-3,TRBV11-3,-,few,TGTGCCAGCAGCCCACGAAGAGTGGAGATATATTTT,CASSPRRVEIYF
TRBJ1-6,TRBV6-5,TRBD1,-,TGTGCCAGCTTACGCCAACGGGACAGGGATTCACCCCTCCACTTT,CASLRQRDRDSPLHF
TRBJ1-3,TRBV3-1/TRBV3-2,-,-,TGTGCCAGCAGCCGGACGGGGGTTGGAAACACCATATATTTT,CASSRTGVGNTIYF
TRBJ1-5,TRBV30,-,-,TGTGCCTGGAGTGGGGCCAGAGGAGGAAGTCAGCCCCAGCATTTT,CAWSGARGGSQPQHF
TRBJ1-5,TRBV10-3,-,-,TGTGCCATCAACCAGGGCTATAGCAATCAGCCCCAGCATTTT,CAINQGYSNQPQHF
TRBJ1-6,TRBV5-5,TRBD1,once,TGTGCCAGCAGCTTGGCGGGACAGGGGTGGTTCCGAAGGTCACCCCTCCACTTT,CASSLAGQGWFRRSPLHF
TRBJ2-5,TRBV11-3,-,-,TGTGCCAGCAGCTTAGCGGGGGGCTTAGAGACCCAGTACTTC,CASSLAGGLETQYF
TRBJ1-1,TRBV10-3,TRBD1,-,TGTGCCATCAGTCGGACAGGGAGGAACACTGAAGCTTTCTTT,CAISRTGRNTEAFF
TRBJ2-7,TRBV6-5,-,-,TGTGCCAGCAGTTACTCGTTCCGGGCCTACGAGCAGTACTTC,CASSYSFRAYEQYF
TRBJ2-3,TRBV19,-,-,TGTGCCAGGCTAGTTGGGTTCACAGATACGCAGTATTTT,CARLVGFTDTQYF
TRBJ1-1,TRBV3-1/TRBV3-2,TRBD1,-,TGTGCCAGCAGCCCAATGGACAGGGCTATGAACACTGAAGCTTTCTTT,CASSPMDRAMNTEAFF
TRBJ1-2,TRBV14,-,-,TGTGCCAGCAGCCCGGACAGAGACTATGGCTACACCTTC,CASSPDRDYGYTF
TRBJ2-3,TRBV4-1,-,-,TGCGCCAGCAGCCAAGTGGCAGCGGTCACAGATACGCAGTATTTT,CASSQVAAVTDTQYF
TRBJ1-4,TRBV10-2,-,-,TGCGCCAGCAGTGACAATTGGAACAGCCTTGCAACTAATGAAAAACTGTTTTTT,CASSDNWNSLATNEKLFF
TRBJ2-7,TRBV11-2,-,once,TGTGCCAGCAGCTTAAGTTCCGAGCGCTCCTACGAGCAGTACTTC,CASSLSSERSYEQYF
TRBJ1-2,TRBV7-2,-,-,TGTGCCAGCAGCTTAGCAGGGGGCTATGGCTACACCTTC,CASSLAGGYGYTF
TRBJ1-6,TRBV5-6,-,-,TGTGCCAGCAGCTTGGGGCGGGGAGGGAGCTCACCCCTCCACTTT,CASSLGRGGSSPLHF
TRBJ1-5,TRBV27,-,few,TGTGCCAGCAGTGACAATGGCAATCAGCCCCAGCATTTT,CASSDNGNQPQHF
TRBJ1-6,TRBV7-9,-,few,TGTGCCAGCAGCACAGGGTTCGGCTCACCCCTCCACTTT,CASSTGFGSPLHF